These T cell receptor beta chains were read from a single sample in a study of blood T cell repertoires in COVID-19. Only in-frame clones appear in the TCRdb table, and some are missing; sequencing was by immunoSEQ multiplex PCR. The sample lists about 200,000 clones; around 86% were seen once. Specimen: peripheral blood. The source is a woman between 50 and 59 years old with COVID-19, enrolled during active disease. Both conserved end residues are part of each CDR3. A D gene is named only where the DNA matches it firmly. A clone size is listed for some rows: how often the clone was seen (once, few, many), or a class if it is expanded.

clone size: .; J gene: TRBJ2-1; V gene: TRBV11-1; D gene: .; CDR3 length: 15; CDR3 protein: CASSLAHRTGNEQFF; CDR3 DNA: TGTGCCAGCAGTTTAGCCCACCGTACGGGGAATGAGCAGTTCTTC
clone size: few; J gene: TRBJ2-1; V gene: TRBV15; D gene: .; CDR3 length: 14; CDR3 protein: CATSTGQPNNEQFF; CDR3 DNA: TGTGCCACCAGCACCGGACAGCCCAACAATGAGCAGTTCTTC
clone size: .; J gene: TRBJ2-2; V gene: TRBV27; D gene: TRBD2; CDR3 length: 14; CDR3 protein: CASSYGGGTGELFF; CDR3 DNA: TGTGCCAGCAGTTATGGGGGAGGGACCGGGGAGCTGTTTTTT
clone size: .; J gene: TRBJ2-3; V gene: TRBV2; D gene: .; CDR3 length: 11; CDR3 protein: CASNLQGTQYF; CDR3 DNA: TGTGCCAGCAACCTCCAGGGTACGCAGTATTTT
clone size: .; J gene: TRBJ1-5; V gene: TRBV10-3; D gene: TRBD1; CDR3 length: 15; CDR3 protein: CAISPHSDRGLEQHF; CDR3 DNA: TGTGCCATCAGCCCCCATTCGGACAGGGGCCTGGAGCAGCATTTT
clone size: .; J gene: TRBJ1-1; V gene: TRBV9; D gene: .; CDR3 length: 15; CDR3 protein: CASSVVGQGNTEAFF; CDR3 DNA: TGTGCCAGCAGCGTAGTAGGGCAGGGGAACACTGAAGCTTTCTTT
clone size: .; J gene: TRBJ2-5; V gene: TRBV5-4; D gene: TRBD2; CDR3 length: 11; CDR3 protein: CASSGGGDQYF; CDR3 DNA: TGTGCCAGCAGCGGGGGAGGGGACCAGTACTTC
clone size: .; J gene: TRBJ2-4; V gene: TRBV9; D gene: .; CDR3 length: 15; CDR3 protein: CASSVEGLAKNIQYF; CDR3 DNA: TGTGCCAGCAGCGTAGAGGGGTTAGCCAAAAACATTCAGTACTTC
clone size: .; J gene: TRBJ2-2; V gene: TRBV19; D gene: .; CDR3 length: 16; CDR3 protein: CASSILRVPNTGELFF; CDR3 DNA: TGTGCCAGTAGTATTCTACGGGTCCCGAACACCGGGGAGCTGTTTTTT
clone size: once; J gene: TRBJ2-7; V gene: TRBV5-6; D gene: TRBD2; CDR3 length: 15; CDR3 protein: CASSWRELVGYEQYF; CDR3 DNA: TGTGCCAGCAGCTGGCGGGAGCTAGTGGGCTACGAGCAGTACTTC
clone size: .; J gene: TRBJ2-2; V gene: TRBV5-1; D gene: .; CDR3 length: 14; CDR3 protein: CASREQLNTGELFF; CDR3 DNA: TGCGCCAGCAGGGAACAGTTAAACACCGGGGAGCTGTTTTTT
clone size: .; J gene: TRBJ2-7; V gene: TRBV11-3; D gene: .; CDR3 length: 12; CDR3 protein: CASSPGVSEQYF; CDR3 DNA: TGTGCCAGCAGCCCAGGGGTTAGCGAGCAGTACTTC
clone size: few; J gene: TRBJ1-1; V gene: TRBV5-1; D gene: TRBD1; CDR3 length: 15; CDR3 protein: CASSIGQGARTEAFF; CDR3 DNA: TGCGCCAGCAGCATCGGACAGGGGGCTCGTACTGAAGCTTTCTTT
clone size: few; J gene: TRBJ1-6; V gene: TRBV5-4; D gene: .; CDR3 length: 15; CDR3 protein: CASSSGGEFNSPLHF; CDR3 DNA: TGTGCCAGCAGCTCCGGGGGGGAATTCAATTCACCCCTCCACTTT
clone size: once; J gene: TRBJ1-3; V gene: TRBV9; D gene: TRBD1; CDR3 length: 15; CDR3 protein: CASSVGQGVGNTIYF; CDR3 DNA: TGTGCCAGCAGCGTAGGACAGGGGGTTGGAAACACCATATATTTT
clone size: once; J gene: TRBJ1-2; V gene: TRBV6-2/TRBV6-3; D gene: .; CDR3 length: 11; CDR3 protein: CASSSVFGYTF; CDR3 DNA: TGTGCCAGCAGTTCGGTATTCGGCTACACCTTC
clone size: .; J gene: TRBJ2-2; V gene: TRBV23-1; D gene: TRBD1; CDR3 length: 16; CDR3 protein: CASSHPDREYTGELFF; CDR3 DNA: TGCGCCAGCAGTCACCCGGACAGGGAGTACACCGGGGAGCTGTTTTTT
clone size: .; J gene: TRBJ2-4; V gene: TRBV12-5; D gene: .; CDR3 length: 10; CDR3 protein: CASVGDIQYF; CDR3 DNA: TGTGCTAGTGTAGGAGACATTCAGTACTTC
clone size: once; J gene: TRBJ1-6; V gene: TRBV5-5; D gene: .; CDR3 length: 14; CDR3 protein: CASSLAGPGSPLHF; CDR3 DNA: TGTGCCAGCAGCTTAGCAGGCCCAGGATCACCCCTCCACTTT
clone size: .; J gene: TRBJ2-1; V gene: TRBV27; D gene: .; CDR3 length: 14; CDR3 protein: CASSLWGSGNEQFF; CDR3 DNA: TGTGCCAGCAGTTTATGGGGTAGCGGCAATGAGCAGTTCTTC
clone size: .; J gene: TRBJ2-3; V gene: TRBV30; D gene: TRBD1; CDR3 length: 16; CDR3 protein: CAWSVFGTALTDTQYF; CDR3 DNA: TGTGCCTGGAGTGTATTCGGGACAGCTCTCACAGATACGCAGTATTTT
clone size: .; J gene: TRBJ2-5; V gene: TRBV14; D gene: .; CDR3 length: 14; CDR3 protein: CASSQMGSGETQYF; CDR3 DNA: TGTGCCAGCAGCCAAATGGGGAGCGGAGAGACCCAGTACTTC
clone size: .; J gene: TRBJ2-1; V gene: TRBV3-1/TRBV3-2; D gene: .; CDR3 length: 13; CDR3 protein: CASSPSVLNEQFF; CDR3 DNA: TGTGCCAGCAGCCCATCTGTACTTAATGAGCAGTTCTTC
clone size: .; J gene: TRBJ2-7; V gene: TRBV15; D gene: .; CDR3 length: 13; CDR3 protein: CATSRDQGSQSYF; CDR3 DNA: TGTGCCACCAGCAGAGATCAGGGGTCCCAATCATACTTC
clone size: .; J gene: TRBJ1-1; V gene: TRBV12-5; D gene: .; CDR3 length: 12; CDR3 protein: CASGLGPSEAFF; CDR3 DNA: TGTGCTAGTGGTTTGGGGCCCTCTGAAGCTTTCTTT
clone size: .; J gene: TRBJ2-5; V gene: TRBV21-1; D gene: .; CDR3 length: 15; CDR3 protein: CASSKGKKVRETQYF; CDR3 DNA: TGTGCCAGCAGCAAAGGGAAGAAAGTCAGGGAGACCCAGTACTTC
clone size: .; J gene: TRBJ1-2; V gene: TRBV13; D gene: .; CDR3 length: 15; CDR3 protein: CASSLAQGFGSGYTF; CDR3 DNA: TGTGCCAGCAGCTTAGCCCAGGGATTTGGGTCAGGCTACACCTTC
clone size: .; J gene: TRBJ2-3; V gene: TRBV13; D gene: .; CDR3 length: 12; CDR3 protein: CASSFGGDTQYF; CDR3 DNA: TGTGCCAGCAGCTTTGGGGGGGATACGCAGTATTTT
clone size: .; J gene: TRBJ1-2; V gene: TRBV28; D gene: .; CDR3 length: 16; CDR3 protein: CASRELGRGPTYGYTF; CDR3 DNA: TGTGCCAGCAGGGAGTTAGGGAGGGGCCCCACCTATGGCTACACCTTC
clone size: .; J gene: TRBJ2-3; V gene: TRBV7-3; D gene: .; CDR3 length: 15; CDR3 protein: CASSLGQRSTDTQYF; CDR3 DNA: TGTGCCAGCAGCTTAGGGCAGCGGAGCACAGATACGCAGTATTTT
clone size: .; J gene: TRBJ1-1; V gene: TRBV19; D gene: .; CDR3 length: 16; CDR3 protein: CASSIGLGILNTEAFF; CDR3 DNA: TGTGCCAGTAGTATAGGGTTGGGCATCCTGAACACTGAAGCTTTCTTT
clone size: few; J gene: TRBJ2-2; V gene: TRBV2; D gene: .; CDR3 length: 14; CDR3 protein: CASRDRVLTGELFF; CDR3 DNA: TGTGCCAGCAGGGACAGAGTTCTCACCGGGGAGCTGTTTTTT
clone size: once; J gene: TRBJ2-7; V gene: TRBV27; D gene: .; CDR3 length: 15; CDR3 protein: CASSLGQGGIYEQYF; CDR3 DNA: TGTGCCAGCAGTTTAGGGCAGGGGGGAATCTACGAGCAGTACTTC
clone size: few; J gene: TRBJ1-6; V gene: TRBV5-1; D gene: TRBD1; CDR3 length: 15; CDR3 protein: CASSLGQGAKSPLHF; CDR3 DNA: TGCGCCAGCAGCTTGGGACAGGGGGCCAAGTCACCCCTCCACTTT
clone size: .; J gene: TRBJ2-3; V gene: TRBV12-3/TRBV12-4; D gene: .; CDR3 length: 12; CDR3 protein: CASGASTDTQYF; CDR3 DNA: TGTGCCAGCGGGGCAAGCACAGATACGCAGTATTTT
clone size: once; J gene: TRBJ2-2; V gene: TRBV5-1; D gene: TRBD1; CDR3 length: 16; CDR3 protein: CASSLIAGGRTGELFF; CDR3 DNA: TGCGCCAGCAGCTTGATTGCAGGGGGCAGAACCGGGGAGCTGTTTTTT
clone size: .; J gene: TRBJ2-5; V gene: TRBV30; D gene: TRBD1; CDR3 length: 14; CDR3 protein: CAWSVHRGKETQYF; CDR3 DNA: TGTGCCTGGAGTGTACACAGGGGTAAAGAGACCCAGTACTTC
clone size: .; J gene: TRBJ2-7; V gene: TRBV11-2; D gene: .; CDR3 length: 15; CDR3 protein: CASSPRRGASYEQYF; CDR3 DNA: TGTGCCAGCAGCCCAAGACGGGGGGCCTCCTACGAGCAGTACTTC
clone size: .; J gene: TRBJ1-2; V gene: TRBV4-2; D gene: .; CDR3 length: 13; CDR3 protein: CASSQDRNYGYTF; CDR3 DNA: TGTGCCAGCAGCCAAGACAGGAACTATGGCTACACCTTC
clone size: .; J gene: TRBJ1-4; V gene: TRBV18; D gene: TRBD1; CDR3 length: 15; CDR3 protein: CASSPRQGPNEKLFF; CDR3 DNA: TGTGCCAGCTCTCCCCGACAGGGGCCCAATGAAAAACTGTTTTTT
clone size: .; J gene: TRBJ2-3; V gene: TRBV10-3; D gene: TRBD2; CDR3 length: 16; CDR3 protein: CAISDFPGLATDTQYF; CDR3 DNA: TGTGCCATCAGTGACTTCCCGGGACTAGCCACAGATACGCAGTATTTT
clone size: .; J gene: TRBJ2-2; V gene: TRBV4-1; D gene: .; CDR3 length: 15; CDR3 protein: CASSQEPADTGELFF; CDR3 DNA: TGCGCCAGCAGCCAAGAACCCGCAGACACCGGGGAGCTGTTTTTT
clone size: .; J gene: TRBJ1-6; V gene: TRBV7-9; D gene: .; CDR3 length: 15; CDR3 protein: CASSLSRGDNSPLHF; CDR3 DNA: TGTGCCAGCAGCTTAAGCAGGGGTGATAATTCACCCCTCCACTTT
clone size: .; J gene: TRBJ2-7; V gene: TRBV5-6; D gene: TRBD1; CDR3 length: 17; CDR3 protein: CASSLGISGQRAYEQYF; CDR3 DNA: TGTGCCAGCAGCTTGGGGATTTCGGGACAGAGAGCCTACGAGCAGTACTTC
clone size: .; J gene: TRBJ1-5; V gene: TRBV3-1/TRBV3-2; D gene: .; CDR3 length: 18; CDR3 protein: CASSPGPHQYYSNQPQHF; CDR3 DNA: TGTGCCAGCAGCCCTGGGCCCCATCAATATTATAGCAATCAGCCCCAGCATTTT
clone size: once; J gene: TRBJ1-1; V gene: TRBV24-1; D gene: .; CDR3 length: 13; CDR3 protein: CATSDLSYTEAFF; CDR3 DNA: TGTGCCACCAGTGATTTGTCCTACACTGAAGCTTTCTTT
clone size: .; J gene: TRBJ2-1; V gene: TRBV28; D gene: .; CDR3 length: 14; CDR3 protein: CASSPFPSYNEQFF; CDR3 DNA: TGTGCCAGCAGCCCTTTCCCCAGCTACAATGAGCAGTTCTTC
clone size: few; J gene: TRBJ2-7; V gene: TRBV2; D gene: TRBD2; CDR3 length: 15; CDR3 protein: CASSVEAGGAHEQYF; CDR3 DNA: TGTGCCAGCAGTGTAGAAGCGGGGGGGGCCCACGAGCAGTACTTC
clone size: .; J gene: TRBJ1-2; V gene: TRBV5-6; D gene: TRBD1; CDR3 length: 14; CDR3 protein: CASSRDSLNYGYTF; CDR3 DNA: TGTGCCAGCAGCCGGGACAGTCTTAACTATGGCTACACCTTC
clone size: .; J gene: TRBJ2-7; V gene: TRBV28; D gene: TRBD1; CDR3 length: 16; CDR3 protein: CASRRQGGGSSYEQYF; CDR3 DNA: TGTGCCAGCAGGCGACAGGGTGGGGGTAGCTCCTACGAGCAGTACTTC
clone size: .; J gene: TRBJ1-2; V gene: TRBV19; D gene: TRBD1; CDR3 length: 14; CDR3 protein: CATMDRGVSYGYTF; CDR3 DNA: TGTGCCACCATGGACAGGGGGGTTTCCTATGGCTACACCTTC
clone size: .; J gene: TRBJ1-1; V gene: TRBV5-8; D gene: .; CDR3 length: 13; CDR3 protein: CASTPRGNTEAFF; CDR3 DNA: TGTGCCAGCACCCCAAGGGGGAACACTGAAGCTTTCTTT
clone size: .; J gene: TRBJ2-6; V gene: TRBV11-2; D gene: .; CDR3 length: 17; CDR3 protein: CASSLGQASSGANVLTF; CDR3 DNA: TGTGCCAGCAGCTTAGGTCAGGCCAGCTCTGGGGCCAACGTCCTGACTTTC
clone size: .; J gene: TRBJ1-2; V gene: TRBV30; D gene: .; CDR3 length: 13; CDR3 protein: CAWVGRLNYGYTF; CDR3 DNA: TGTGCCTGGGTGGGGAGGTTAAACTATGGCTACACCTTC
clone size: .; J gene: TRBJ2-1; V gene: TRBV19; D gene: .; CDR3 length: 14; CDR3 protein: CASSWGVGSGEQFF; CDR3 DNA: TGTGCCAGTAGTTGGGGGGTAGGATCGGGTGAGCAGTTCTTC